These 31 T cell receptor beta chains originate from one sample sequenced in a study of control samples from healthy donors and cancer patients. The protocol was immunoSEQ multiplex PCR, while the TCRdb copy is restricted to in-frame clones and leaves out a portion. The top ten hold over 1.3% of the sample, which has 170,000 or so clones, roughly 94% seen once. Sequencing input: blood. These receptors all come from a young woman in good health.

The rearrangement joins TRBV18 to TRBJ1-3; unclear D gene. The CDR3 length is 15 residues. The V end lost 0 bases, the J end lost 4 bases, and 10 bases lay between the germline ends. CDR1 is KGHSH, CDR2 LQKENI, per germline. This chain's CDR3 is CASSPPRRYGNTIYF. As DNA, the CDR3 is TGTGCCAGCTCACCACCGCGCCGGTACGGAAACACCATATATTTT.

The J gene is TRBJ1-1, the V gene TRBV6-2 or TRBV6-3, with 9 nucleotides matching TRBD1. CDR1 and CDR2 from the germline V gene are MNHEY and SVGEGT. There are 14 residues in the CDR3. V lost 2 bases, J lost 9 bases, and 7 bases stayed unmatched. The CDR3 DNA reads as TGTGCCAGCAGTTACGCGGGACAGGGAGGAAAAGCTTTCTTT. Translation gives CASSYAGQGGKAFF.

This clone came up once. This chain connects TRBV19 to TRBJ2-6; 8 bases fit TRBD1. The length of the CDR3 is 14 residues. J was trimmed by 8 bases and V by 4 bases; bases with no gene match: 4. Germline V gene lookup returns CDR1 LNHDA and CDR2 SQIVND (reference sequence). Here the CDR3 reads CASSTRQGSNVLTF. CDR3 sequence (DNA): TGTGCCAGTAGTACCCGACAGGGGTCCAACGTCCTGACTTTC.

The genes are TRBV5-6 and TRBJ2-2; a possible D gene is TRBD1 (5 bases). The germline V gene has CDR1 SGHDT and CDR2 YYEEEE. The V end was cut by 1 base, the J end by 1 base, with 5 bases between. The length of the CDR3 is 14 residues. The CDR3 loop is CASSLRGNTGELFF. CDR3 coding DNA: TGTGCCAGCAGCTTGAGGGGGAACACCGGGGAGCTGTTTTTT.

This chain links TRBV4-1 with TRBJ2-3; D remains unclear. The germline V gene has CDR1 MGHRA and CDR2 YSYEKL. The CDR3 contains 14 residues. Trimming took 0 bases from V and 6 from J, leaving 10 bases between them. The CDR3 DNA reads TGCGCCAGCAGCCAAGAGCGGTCCCCGGATACGCAGTATTTT. Residues: CASSQERSPDTQYF.

CDR3: CASSPEGTGGVYYGYTF. DNA for the CDR3: TGTGCCAGCAGCCCCGAAGGGACAGGGGGCGTATACTATGGCTACACCTTC. The chain recombines TRBV5-6 with TRBJ1-2, with 12 bases lining up with TRBD1. CDR3 length equals 17 residues. Germline CDR1 is SGHDT and CDR2 is YYEEEE. Losses at the gene ends were 4 bases for V and 3 bases for J; bases not matched to a gene: 10.

The chain uses TRBV6-5 and TRBJ1-2, with a possible D match to TRBD1 (5 bases). Germline V gives CDR1 MNHEY, CDR2 SVGAGI. Trimming cost V 1 base and J 8 bases, with 11 bases left between them. This CDR3 has 13 residues. The CDR3 region has the DNA TGTGCCAGCAGTTACTTTCAGGGTTCGGGCTACACCTTC. It is translated as CASSYFQGSGYTF.

This sequence joins TRBV23-1 and TRBJ1-1; TRBD1 is a possible D gene (5 bases). TRBV23-1 is treated as an ORF (open reading frame) with a function not yet certain. CDR3 length: 11 residues. V gave up 8 bases and J gave up 5 bases, with 9 bases separating them. CDR3 bases: TGCGCCAGCCGCGGGACGACTGAAGCTTTCTTT. Its protein is CASRGTTEAFF.

CDR3 loop: CASSYIPGQSNQPQHF. The CDR3 nucleotides are TGTGCCAGCAGTTACATTCCGGGACAGAGCAATCAGCCCCAGCATTTT. The chain joins TRBV6-2 or TRBV6-3 to TRBJ1-5, with TRBD1 identical over 7 bases. Germline CDR1 is MNHEY and CDR2 is SVGEGT. Unmatched junction bases numbered 5, after V lost 2 bases and J lost 1 base. CDR3 length: 16 amino acids.

This chain's CDR3 is CASIRQVATNEKLFF. DNA for the CDR3: TGTGCCAGTATCCGACAAGTTGCAACTAATGAAAAACTGTTTTTT. The J gene is TRBJ1-4, the V gene TRBV19; D call uncertain. The V and J ends lost 7 bases and 0 bases respectively, with 12 bases between them. The V gene's germline CDR1 is LNHDA and CDR2 SQIVND (reference sequence). This CDR3 has 15 residues.

The chain joins TRBV12-3 or TRBV12-4 to TRBJ1-4; TRBD1 might be the D (5 bases). The V and J ends lost 6 bases and 7 bases respectively, with 9 bases between them. The CDR3 is made up of 12 amino acids. The CDR3 protein is CASSGTGEKLFF. The DNA of the CDR3 is TGTGCCAGCAGCGGGACGGGTGAAAAACTGTTTTTT.

The chain links TRBV7-9 to TRBJ1-2, with a weak D call TRBD1 (6 bases). V was clipped by 4 bases and J by 0 bases, with 9 bases between them. In germline, CDR1 is SEHNR, CDR2 FQNEAQ (reference sequence). The CDR3 consists of 14 residues. This chain's CDR3 is CASSSTGPNYGYTF. DNA for the CDR3: TGTGCCAGCAGCTCGACAGGACCTAACTATGGCTACACCTTC.

V and J are TRBV11-2 and TRBJ1-3, with D uncertain. The CDR3 runs 12 residues. Germline loops: CDR1 SGHAT, CDR2 FQNNGV. Trimming shortened V by 1 base and J by 4 bases, and 2 bases separated the two germline ends. CDR3 in DNA: TGTGCCAGCAGCTTAGGCGGAAACACCATATATTTT. This translates into CASSLGGNTIYF.

CDR3 in DNA: TGTGCCAGCAGCCTAATTACCCACGGGGAGACCCAGTACTTC. Amino acids: CASSLITHGETQYF. V gene TRBV5-6 combines with J gene TRBJ2-5; D is unresolved. The CDR3 sequence is 14 residues long. Trimming removed 4 bases at V and 5 bases at J, with 15 bases between. Germline V gene sequence: CDR1 SGHDT, CDR2 YYEEEE.

This chain connects TRBV19 to TRBJ2-1; 9 bases are shared with TRBD2. The CDR3 consists of 16 residues. CDR1 and CDR2 (germline): LNHDA, SQIVND (reference sequence). The V segment lost 4 bases and the J segment 4 bases; nucleotides outside the gene matches: 8. The CDR3 coding sequence is TGTGCCAGTAGTACCCGGGGTAGCGGGAGATACAATGAGCAGTTCTTC. Its translation is CASSTRGSGRYNEQFF.

The V gene is TRBV19, the J gene TRBJ2-7; TRBD1 matches at 9 bases. Germline CDR1 LNHDA, CDR2 SQIVND (reference sequence). Germline trimming cut 0 bases from V and 1 base from J; bases unmatched to any gene: 1. This CDR3 is 15 amino acids long. CDR3 nucleotides: TGTGCCAGTAGTATAGAAGGACAGGGGTCCTACGAGCAGTACTTC. Translating gives CASSIEGQGSYEQYF.

This clone was seen a single time. The chain links TRBV9 to TRBJ2-1; 9 bases map to TRBD2. The junction had 11 bases not matched to a gene; V was cut back by 0 bases and J by 7 bases. CDR3 size: 17 residues. CDR1 is SGDLS and CDR2 is YYNGEE in the germline V gene. CDR3 in DNA: TGTGCCAGCAGCGTAGGGGATAGCGGGGGCCTATGGAATGAGCAGTTCTTC. Its protein product is CASSVGDSGGLWNEQFF.

The V and J genes are TRBV6-5 and TRBJ2-1; 8 positions agree with TRBD1. CDR3 length: 15 amino acids. Looked up from germline, CDR1 is MNHEY and CDR2 is SVGAGI. Trimming cost V 6 bases and J 6 bases; bases outside gene matches: 10. This CDR3 reads CASRPSQGVGNEQFF. The CDR3 bases are TGTGCCAGCAGACCCTCACAGGGGGTGGGCAATGAGCAGTTCTTC.

The CDR3 region has the DNA TGTGCCAGCAGTTTAAGCCGGGGTAGCACAGATACGCAGTATTTT. Protein: CASSLSRGSTDTQYF. The chain links TRBV7-2 to TRBJ2-3; maybe TRBD2 (5 bases). V lost 6 bases, J lost 0 bases, and 13 bases lay in between. The CDR3 extends over 15 amino acids. The germline V gene encodes CDR1 SGHTA and CDR2 FQGNSA.

This sequence joins TRBV5-6 and TRBJ2-3; the D is unclear. The germline V gene has CDR1 SGHDT and CDR2 YYEEEE. The CDR3 runs 11 residues. V was cut by 4 bases and J by 3 bases, with 3 bases left in between. This CDR3 reads CASSTTDTQYF. For the CDR3, the DNA is TGTGCCAGCAGCACGACAGATACGCAGTATTTT.

V and J are TRBV7-2 and TRBJ2-7; 8 bases align to TRBD2. This CDR3 spans 13 amino acids. The V segment lost 5 bases and the J segment 2 bases; nucleotides outside the gene matches: 2. CDR1 is SGHTA and CDR2 is FQGNSA in the germline V gene. The chain's CDR3 is CASSPGGAYEQYF. The CDR3 DNA follows: TGTGCCAGCAGCCCGGGGGGGGCCTACGAGCAGTACTTC.

This clone was observed a handful of times. The rearrangement uses TRBV11-2 and TRBJ1-1; D uncertain. With 0 bases removed from V and 1 base from J, the gap between germline ends came to 15 bases. Germline V lookup: CDR1 SGHAT, CDR2 FQNNGV. CDR3 length: 17 residues. The CDR3 DNA sequence: TGTGCCAGCAGCTTAGATCCGGGTTTTAGGTGGAACACTGAAGCTTTCTTT. Translating gives CASSLDPGFRWNTEAFF.

This sequence joins TRBV5-1 and TRBJ2-1; D ambiguous. The CDR3 runs 14 residues. V lost 0 bases and J 3 bases, leaving 7 bases between the germline ends. In germline, CDR1 is SGHRS, CDR2 YFSETQ. Written as DNA, the CDR3 is TGCGCCAGCAGCTTGGAAGGGTTCTACAATGAGCAGTTCTTC. It specifies CASSLEGFYNEQFF.

J is TRBJ1-4 and V is TRBV4-3; unclear D gene. The CDR3 loop spans 16 amino acids. The V end lost 0 bases, the J end lost 7 bases, and 15 bases lay between the germline ends. The germline V gene encodes CDR1 LGHNA and CDR2 YSLEER. The CDR3 DNA is TGCGCCAGCAGCCAAGACGGGCTATTAGAGGCTGAAAAACTGTTTTTT. Its protein is CASSQDGLLEAEKLFF.

On this clone: Other nucleotide sequences from this sample produce the same CDR3. This rearrangement joins TRBV10-3 to TRBJ1-1; D might be TRBD1 (5 bases). In germline, CDR1 is ENHRY, CDR2 SYGVKD. This CDR3 is built from 12 residues. Deletions cut 6 bases from V and 1 base from J, with 6 bases between. CDR3 nucleotide sequence: TGTGCCATCAGGCAGGGGAACACTGAAGCTTTCTTT. Amino acids: CAIRQGNTEAFF.

The gene calls are TRBV28 and TRBJ1-2; 7 bases are a match to TRBD1. Trimming cost V 2 bases and J 8 bases; bases outside gene matches: 2. This CDR3 is 12 amino acids long. The germline gives CDR1 MDHEN, CDR2 SYDVKM. CDR3 coding DNA: TGTGCCAGCAGTTTAAGGACAGGCGGCTACACCTTC. The encoded protein is CASSLRTGGYTF.

The V and J genes are TRBV5-4 and TRBJ2-7; D may be TRBD1 (6 bases). The CDR3 has 15 amino acids. V was cut by 3 bases and J by 2 bases, with 15 bases left in between. CDR1 and CDR2 from the germline V gene are SGHNT and YYREEE (reference sequence). Here the CDR3 reads CASSSASGATYEQYF. The CDR3 DNA is TGTGCCAGCAGCTCTGCTTCAGGGGCTACCTACGAGCAGTACTTC.

J is TRBJ1-4 and V is TRBV5-1, with 8 bases fitting TRBD1. The CDR3 extends over 14 amino acids. From germline, CDR1 is SGHRS and CDR2 YFSETQ. With V trimmed by 3 bases and J by 3 bases, 1 base remained unmatched. The CDR3 DNA reads as TGCGCCAGCAGCTCACAGGGGGCTAATGAAAAACTGTTTTTT. This gives the protein CASSSQGANEKLFF.

The CDR3 DNA reads TGTGCCAGCAGTTTAGGACAGGGGAACGAGCAGTACTTC. Protein: CASSLGQGNEQYF. The J gene is TRBJ2-7, the V gene TRBV6-5, with 9 bases that match TRBD1. The CDR3 length is 13 residues. The V and J ends lost 4 bases and 5 bases, in that order; junction bases with no gene match: 3. Germline CDR1 and CDR2: MNHEY and SVGAGI.

The chain employs TRBV7-8 and TRBJ2-2; D not certain. CDR1 is SGHVS and CDR2 is FQNEAQ in the germline V gene. Trimming stripped 1 base from V and 3 bases from J, with 6 bases between. The CDR3 covers 14 residues. CDR3 sequence (DNA): TGTGCCAGCAGCTTAGGAGAGCACACCGGGGAGCTGTTTTTT. It specifies CASSLGEHTGELFF.

The CDR3 sequence is CASSPPSPGVETQYF. The CDR3 bases are TGTGCCAGCTCACCACCGTCCCCCGGCGTAGAGACCCAGTACTTC. V gene TRBV18 combines with J gene TRBJ2-5, with D hard to call. Trimming stripped 0 bases from V and 4 bases from J, with 12 bases between. This CDR3 comprises 15 residues. Germline V gene lookup returns CDR1 KGHSH and CDR2 LQKENI.